Following are 8 T cell receptor beta chains from one sample sequenced in a study of patients and donors after allogeneic stem cell transplantation. TCRdb reprocessed the RT-PCR reads with MiXCR, giving one entry per CDR3 protein. The table lists 20,000 or so distinct CDR3 sequences, roughly 5% of them singletons. The sequenced material came from blood, either unsorted or a sorted T cell fraction (not recorded which). These TCRs come from a human donor who was either an allogeneic HSCT recipient or a stem cell or donor lymphocyte infusion donor (not recorded which). It is not recorded whose cells these are; they may come from a transplant donor.

This clonotype was counted at least ten times. The chain recombines TRBV9 with TRBJ1-4, with unresolved D. The length of the CDR3 is 15 residues. V lost 1 base and J 0 bases, leaving 7 bases between the germline ends. Germline lookup yields CDR1 SGDLS and CDR2 YYNGEE. The CDR3 spells CASSVSPATNEKLFF. The CDR3 DNA sequence: TGTGCCAGCAGCGTATCACCTGCAACTAATGAAAAACTGTTTTTT.

The table lists this clonotype with a few counts. A single base separates this from a much larger clone, so it may be a read error. The rearrangement uses TRBV30 and TRBJ1-1; D is unresolved. The V gene's germline CDR1 is GTSNPN and CDR2 SVGIG (reference sequence). V lost 4 bases and J lost 0, with 9 bases in between. The CDR3 spans 13 residues. CDR3 in DNA: TGTGCCTGGACTCCTGACTTGAACACTGAAGCTTTCTTT. Protein: CAWTPDLNTEAFF.

Many counts were recorded for this clonotype. CDR3 amino acids: CASSLRGQALREQYF. The DNA of the CDR3 is TGTGCCAGCAGCTTACGGGGACAGGCGCTGAGAGAGCAGTACTTC. The V gene is TRBV7-9, the J gene TRBJ2-7; 8 bases align to TRBD1. CDR1 SEHNR and CDR2 FQNEAQ come from the germline V gene (reference sequence). The CDR3 has 15 residues. V lost 2 bases and J lost 7; bases outside the gene matches: 10. The full variable domain, completed using reference TRBV7-9 and TRBJ2-7, is DTGVSQNPRHKITKRGQNVTFRCDPISEHNRLYWYRQTLGQGPEFLTYFQNEAQLEKSRLLSDRFSAERPKGSFSTLEIQRTEQGDSAMYLCASSLRGQALREQYFGPGTRLTVT.

In this sample, this clonotype turned up many times. J is TRBJ1-2 and V is TRBV7-3, with 7 bases aligning to TRBD1. Germline CDR1 reads SGHTA; CDR2 reads FQGTGA. The CDR3 contains 14 residues. V lost 4 bases, J lost 8 bases, and 10 bases stayed unmatched. DNA of the CDR3: TGTGCCAGCAGCTCCTACGACAGGGTTCGCGGCTACACCTTC. Protein: CASSSYDRVRGYTF.

In its sample, this clonotype was seen many times. The chain employs TRBV2 and TRBJ1-2; the D gene is possibly TRBD1 (6 bases). CDR3 length: 13 amino acids. Germline V gives CDR1 SNHLY, CDR2 FYNNEI. Trimming shortened V by 6 bases and J by 8 bases, and 16 bases separated the two germline ends. The CDR3 DNA is TGTGCCAGCAGGAGGGACAAAACGGGAGGCTACACCTTC. It encodes CASRRDKTGGYTF.

The chain links TRBV18 to TRBJ2-5; the match to TRBD2 covers 12 bases. Trimming removed 6 bases from V and 7 bases from J; junction bases left unmatched: 6. The CDR3 has 14 amino acids. The germline CDR1 and CDR2 sequences are KGHSH and LQKENI. The CDR3 coding sequence is TGTGCCAGCTCTCTGACTAGCGGGGGAGGGACCCAGTACTTC. It codes for CASSLTSGGGTQYF.

This clonotype was counted only a few times. This chain uses TRBV7-3 with TRBJ1-2; the D gene is possibly TRBD1 (5 bases). This CDR3 region has 14 residues. Germline CDR1 and CDR2: SGHTA and FQGTGA. The V end was cut by 5 bases, the J end by 3 bases, with 13 bases between. CDR3 coding DNA: TGTGCCAGCAGCCCCGGCGGGGGAGACTATGGCTACACCTTC. It codes for CASSPGGGDYGYTF. The full variable domain, with the rest looked up from reference TRBV7-3 and TRBJ1-2, is GAGVSQTPSNKVTEKGKYVELRCDPISGHTALYWYRQSLGQGPEFLIYFQGTGAADDSGLPNDRFFAVRPEGSVSTLKIQRTERGDSAVYLCASSPGGGDYGYTFGSGTRLTVV.

This clonotype occurred many times. The chain is built from TRBV7-8 and TRBJ1-2; TRBD1 matches 11 bases. This CDR3 contains 17 residues. V dropped 2 bases and J dropped 4; count of bases not matched to a gene: 9. Germline CDR1 SGHVS, CDR2 FQNEAQ. In nucleotides, the CDR3 is TGTGCCAGCAGCTTATCGGACAGGGGGCATGTAGTCTATGGCTACACCTTC. Encoded protein: CASSLSDRGHVVYGYTF.